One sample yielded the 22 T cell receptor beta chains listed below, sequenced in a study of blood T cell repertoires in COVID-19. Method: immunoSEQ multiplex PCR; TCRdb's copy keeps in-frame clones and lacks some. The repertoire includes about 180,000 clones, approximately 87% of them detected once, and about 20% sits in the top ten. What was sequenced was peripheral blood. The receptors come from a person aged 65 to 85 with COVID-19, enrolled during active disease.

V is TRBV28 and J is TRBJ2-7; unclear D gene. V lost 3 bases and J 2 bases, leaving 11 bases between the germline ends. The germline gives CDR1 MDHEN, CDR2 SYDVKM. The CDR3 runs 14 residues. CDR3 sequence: CASSFPGLTYEQYF. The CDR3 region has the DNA TGTGCCAGCAGTTTTCCCGGGTTGACCTACGAGCAGTACTTC.

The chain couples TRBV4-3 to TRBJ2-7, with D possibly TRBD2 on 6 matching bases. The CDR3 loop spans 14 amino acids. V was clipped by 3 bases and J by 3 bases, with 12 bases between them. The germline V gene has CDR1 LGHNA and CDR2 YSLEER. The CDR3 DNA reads TGCGCCAGCAGCCAGAGTAGGGGACTCTACGAGCAGTACTTC. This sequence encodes CASSQSRGLYEQYF.

For the CDR3, the DNA is TGTGCCAGCAGCTCCGGACAGGGGTTGAGTTCACCCCTCCACTTT. Its translation is CASSSGQGLSSPLHF. This chain uses TRBV7-2 with TRBJ1-6, with TRBD1 matching 9 bases. Looked up from germline, CDR1 is SGHTA and CDR2 is FQGNSA. The CDR3 runs 15 residues. The V and J ends lost 4 bases and 9 bases, in that order; junction bases with no gene match: 7.

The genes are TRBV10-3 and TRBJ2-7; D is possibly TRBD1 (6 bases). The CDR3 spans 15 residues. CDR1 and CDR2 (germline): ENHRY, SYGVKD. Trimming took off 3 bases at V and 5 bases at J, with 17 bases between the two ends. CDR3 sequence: CAISDGNLGGNEQYF. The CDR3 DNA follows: TGTGCCATCAGTGATGGGAACCTAGGGGGAAACGAGCAGTACTTC.

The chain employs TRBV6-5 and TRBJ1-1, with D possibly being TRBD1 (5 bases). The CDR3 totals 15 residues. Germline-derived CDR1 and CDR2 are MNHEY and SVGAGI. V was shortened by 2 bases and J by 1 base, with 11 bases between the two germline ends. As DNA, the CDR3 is TGTGCCAGCAGTTACGGTACAGGTTCGAACACTGAAGCTTTCTTT. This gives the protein CASSYGTGSNTEAFF.

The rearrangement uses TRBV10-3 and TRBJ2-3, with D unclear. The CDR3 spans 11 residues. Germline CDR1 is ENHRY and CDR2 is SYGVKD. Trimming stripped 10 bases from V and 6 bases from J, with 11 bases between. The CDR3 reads CATYTGDTQYF. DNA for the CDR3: TGTGCCACCTATACCGGGGATACGCAGTATTTT.

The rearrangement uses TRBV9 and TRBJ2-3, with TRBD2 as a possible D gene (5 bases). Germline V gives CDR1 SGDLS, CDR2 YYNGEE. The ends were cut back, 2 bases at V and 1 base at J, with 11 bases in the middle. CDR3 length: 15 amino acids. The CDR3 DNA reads TGTGCCAGCAGCGTCACTAGTGGCGGCACAGATACGCAGTATTTT. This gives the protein CASSVTSGGTDTQYF. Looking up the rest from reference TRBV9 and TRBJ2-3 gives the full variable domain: DSGVTQTPKHLITATGQRVTLRCSPRSGDLSVYWYQQSLDQGLQFLIQYYNGEERAKGNILERFSAQQFPDLHSELNLSSLELGDSALYFCASSVTSGGTDTQYFGPGTRLTVL.

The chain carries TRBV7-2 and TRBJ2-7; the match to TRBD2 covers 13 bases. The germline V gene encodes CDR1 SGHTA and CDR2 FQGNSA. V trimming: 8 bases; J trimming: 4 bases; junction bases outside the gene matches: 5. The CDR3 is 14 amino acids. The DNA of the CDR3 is TGTGCCAGCGGGACTAGCGGGACCTTGTACGAGCAGTACTTC. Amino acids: CASGTSGTLYEQYF. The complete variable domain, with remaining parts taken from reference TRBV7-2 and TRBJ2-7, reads GAGVSQSPSNKVTEKGKDVELRCDPISGHTALYWYRQSLGQGLEFLIYFQGNSAPDKSGLPSDRFSAERTGGSVSTLTIQRTQQEDSAVYLCASGTSGTLYEQYFGPGTRLTVT.

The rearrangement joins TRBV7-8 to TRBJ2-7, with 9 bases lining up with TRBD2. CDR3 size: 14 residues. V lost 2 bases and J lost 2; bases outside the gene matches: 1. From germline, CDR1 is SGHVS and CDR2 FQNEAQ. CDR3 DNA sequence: TGTGCCAGCAGCTTACGCGGGGGGGCCTACGAGCAGTACTTC. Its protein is CASSLRGGAYEQYF.

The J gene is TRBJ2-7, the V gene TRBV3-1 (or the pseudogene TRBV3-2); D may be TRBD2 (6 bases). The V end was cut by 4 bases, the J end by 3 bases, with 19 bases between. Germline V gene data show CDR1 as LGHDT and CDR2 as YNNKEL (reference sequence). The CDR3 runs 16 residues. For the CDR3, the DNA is TGTGCCAGCAGCCTCTACGGTGGAGGGAGGTTCTACGAGCAGTACTTC. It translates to CASSLYGGGRFYEQYF.

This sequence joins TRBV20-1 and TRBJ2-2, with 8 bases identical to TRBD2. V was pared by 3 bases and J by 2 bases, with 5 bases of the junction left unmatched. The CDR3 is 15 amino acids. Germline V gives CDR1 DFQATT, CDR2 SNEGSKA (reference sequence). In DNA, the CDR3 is TGCAGTGCTAGTCAGACTAGCGTTAACACCGGGGAGCTGTTTTTT. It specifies CSASQTSVNTGELFF.

The CDR3 spells CASSDGRPGGFYNEQFF. The CDR3 coding sequence is TGTGCCAGCAGTGACGGGAGGCCTGGGGGCTTCTACAATGAGCAGTTCTTC. J is TRBJ2-1 and V is TRBV25-1; the D gene is possibly TRBD2 (7 bases). This CDR3 is 17 amino acids long. Germline CDR1 is MGHDK and CDR2 is SYGVNS. Trimming removed 3 bases from V and 3 bases from J, with 18 bases in between.

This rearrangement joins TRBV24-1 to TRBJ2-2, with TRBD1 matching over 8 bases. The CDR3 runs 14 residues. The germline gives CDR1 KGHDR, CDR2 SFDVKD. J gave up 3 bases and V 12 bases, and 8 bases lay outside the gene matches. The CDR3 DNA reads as TGTGCCTCCTCGACAGGGGTTGACACCGGGGAGCTGTTTTTT. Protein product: CASSTGVDTGELFF.

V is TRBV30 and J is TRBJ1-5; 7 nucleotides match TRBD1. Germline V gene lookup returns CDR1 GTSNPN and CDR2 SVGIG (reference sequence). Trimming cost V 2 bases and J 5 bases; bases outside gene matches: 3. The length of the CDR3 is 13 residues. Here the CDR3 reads CAWSRQGHQPQHF. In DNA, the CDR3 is TGTGCCTGGAGTCGACAGGGCCATCAGCCCCAGCATTTT.

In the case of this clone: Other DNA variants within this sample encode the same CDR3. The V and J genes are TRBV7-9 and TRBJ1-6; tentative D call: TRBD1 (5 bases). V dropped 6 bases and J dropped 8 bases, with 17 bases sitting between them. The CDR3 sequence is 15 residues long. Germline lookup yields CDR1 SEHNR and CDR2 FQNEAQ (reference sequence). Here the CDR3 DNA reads TGTGCCAGCAGGACTGGGGAGGGGCAACATTCACCCCTCCACTTT. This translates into CASRTGEGQHSPLHF.

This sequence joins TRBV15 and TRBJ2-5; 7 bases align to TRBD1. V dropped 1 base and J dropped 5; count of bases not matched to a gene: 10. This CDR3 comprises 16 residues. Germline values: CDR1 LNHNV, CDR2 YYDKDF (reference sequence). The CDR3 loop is CATSRGARGQPETQYF. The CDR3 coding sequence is TGTGCCACCAGCAGAGGGGCGAGGGGGCAGCCGGAGACCCAGTACTTC. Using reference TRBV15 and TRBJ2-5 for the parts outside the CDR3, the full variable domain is DAMVIQNPRYQVTQFGKPVTLSCSQTLNHNVMYWYQQKSSQAPKLLFHYYDKDFNNEADTPDNFQSRRPNTSFCFLDIRSPGLGDTAMYLCATSRGARGQPETQYFGPGTRLLVL.

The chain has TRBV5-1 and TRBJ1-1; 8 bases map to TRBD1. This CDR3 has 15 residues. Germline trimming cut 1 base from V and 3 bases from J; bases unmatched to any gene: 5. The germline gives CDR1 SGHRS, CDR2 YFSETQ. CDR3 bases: TGCGCCAGCAGCTTGCAGGGGGCGGGTGACACTGAAGCTTTCTTT. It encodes CASSLQGAGDTEAFF.

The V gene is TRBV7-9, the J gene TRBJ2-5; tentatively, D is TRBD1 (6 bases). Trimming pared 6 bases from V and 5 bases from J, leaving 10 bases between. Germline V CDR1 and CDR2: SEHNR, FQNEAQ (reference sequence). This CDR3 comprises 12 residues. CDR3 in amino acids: CASRTGIETQYF. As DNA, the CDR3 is TGTGCCAGCAGAACAGGGATTGAGACCCAGTACTTC. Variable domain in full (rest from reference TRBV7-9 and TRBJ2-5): DTGVSQNPRHKITKRGQNVTFRCDPISEHNRLYWYRQTLGQGPEFLTYFQNEAQLEKSRLLSDRFSAERPKGSFSTLEIQRTEQGDSAMYLCASRTGIETQYFGPGTRLLVL.

The CDR3 spells CATRTGRVPGELFF. CDR3 nucleotides: TGTGCCACCAGAACAGGGCGGGTGCCCGGGGAGCTGTTTTTT. The chain couples TRBV7-2 to TRBJ2-2; possible D gene TRBD1, 6 bases. Per germline, CDR1 SGHTA and CDR2 FQGNSA. The CDR3 consists of 14 residues. The V and J ends lost 10 bases and 6 bases respectively, with 18 bases between them. The whole variable domain, remainder taken from reference TRBV7-2 and TRBJ2-2, is GAGVSQSPSNKVTEKGKDVELRCDPISGHTALYWYRQSLGQGLEFLIYFQGNSAPDKSGLPSDRFSAERTGGSVSTLTIQRTQQEDSAVYLCATRTGRVPGELFFGEGSRLTVL.

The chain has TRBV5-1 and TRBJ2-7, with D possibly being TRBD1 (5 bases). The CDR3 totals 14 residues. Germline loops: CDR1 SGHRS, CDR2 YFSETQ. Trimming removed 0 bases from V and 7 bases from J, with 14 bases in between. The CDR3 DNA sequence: TGCGCCAGCAGCTTGGGGGGCAGGCTTCGTGAGCAGTACTTC. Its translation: CASSLGGRLREQYF.

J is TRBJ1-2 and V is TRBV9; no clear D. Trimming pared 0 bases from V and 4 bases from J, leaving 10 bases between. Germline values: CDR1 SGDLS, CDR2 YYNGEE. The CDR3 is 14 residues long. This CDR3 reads CASSVDMGPYGYTF. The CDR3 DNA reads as TGTGCCAGCAGCGTAGATATGGGCCCCTATGGCTACACCTTC.

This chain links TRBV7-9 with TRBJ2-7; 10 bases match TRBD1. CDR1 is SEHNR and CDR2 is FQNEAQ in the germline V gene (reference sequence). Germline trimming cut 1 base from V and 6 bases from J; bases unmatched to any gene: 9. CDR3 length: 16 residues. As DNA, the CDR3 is TGTGCCAGCAGCTTAGACCCGGGACAGGGGTCCGGCGAGCAGTACTTC. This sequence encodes CASSLDPGQGSGEQYF.